The rows below give T cell receptor beta chains drawn from one sample of a study of blood T cells in healthy people across ages. TCRdb processed the 5' RACE reads anew with MiXCR; each CDR3 protein has one entry. The profile shows approximately 1,000,000 distinct CDR3 sequences, less than 50% of them singletons. The sequencing input was blood. Receptors were obtained from a woman between 55 and 75 years old in good health. Each CDR3 is given with its conserved first and last residue. A D gene is named only where the DNA matches it firmly. A clone size is listed for some rows: how often the clone was seen (once, few, many), or a class if it is expanded.

D	V	size	J	DNA	CDR3
.	TRBV12-5	.	TRBJ1-2	TGTGCTAGTGGGGGTCAGGGGAGTAATGGCTACACCTTC	CASGGQGSNGYTF
.	TRBV7-9	.	TRBJ2-7	TGTGCCAGCACCCGGGTGGGGGTTGACGAGCAGTACTTC	CASTRVGVDEQYF
TRBD2	TRBV20-1	.	TRBJ2-7	TGCAGTGCTATTACTAGCGGGAGCTCCTACGAGCAGTACTTC	CSAITSGSSYEQYF
.	TRBV9	.	TRBJ2-1	TGTGCCAGCAGCGTCGACAGGAGCGATGAACAGTTCTTC	CASSVDRSDEQFF
.	TRBV5-1	.	TRBJ2-3	TGCGCCAGCAGGTGGACAGCTAGCACAGATACGCAGTATTTT	CASRWTASTDTQYF
.	TRBV7-2	once	TRBJ2-7	TGTGCCAGCAGCTTAATTCCCATGTGCGAGCAGTACTTC	CASSLIPMCEQYF
TRBD2	TRBV6-1	.	TRBJ2-1	TGTGCCAGCAAGCGGGGGAACAATGAGCAGTTCTTC	CASKRGNNEQFF
TRBD1	TRBV27	.	TRBJ2-7	TGTGCCAGCAGTTTATCGAAGGGCAGGGGGTACGCCTACGAGCAGTACTTC	CASSLSKGRGYAYEQYF
TRBD2	TRBV6-5	.	TRBJ2-5	TGTGCCGCGGGGGGCCTGAAGGGGGTAAAATCAGGGACCCAGTACTTC	CAAGGLKGVKSGTQYF
.	TRBV27	.	TRBJ2-3	TGTGCCAGCAGTTTATCGCTTTCCGGGCCAACGTTCTACACAGATACGCAGTATTTT	CASSLSLSGPTFYTDTQYF